Listed below are T cell receptor beta chains from one sample, sequenced in a study of CD8+ T cells in alopecia areata. Clones were read by immunoSEQ multiplex PCR, and TCRdb kept only the in-frame ones, dropping some. The sample includes 150,000 or so clones, 45% to 60% of them seen just once. Input material: CD4+ T cells sorted from blood. The receptors were gathered from a human donor with alopecia areata. The CDR3 runs from the conserved cysteine through the conserved F or W. Fields, in order: J gene, D gene, clone size, V gene, CDR3 protein, CDR3 DNA. D genes are given only for firm matches. Size tells how often a clone was seen (once, few, many) or the class of an expanded clone, and some rows leave it out.

TRBJ1-1	TRBD1	NA	TRBV29-1	CSLRQGTEAFF	TGCAGCCTGAGACAGGGCACTGAAGCTTTCTTT
TRBJ2-5	NA	NA	TRBV29-1	CSVLESKETQYF	TGCAGCGTGTTAGAGTCCAAAGAGACCCAGTACTTC
TRBJ2-4	TRBD1	few	TRBV12-5	CASGLPLQGAPVPLAKNIQYF	TGTGCTAGTGGTTTGCCCCTACAGGGGGCTCCCGTCCCTCTAGCCAAAAACATTCAGTACTTC
TRBJ2-7	TRBD1	NA	TRBV5-1	CASRLLGQGFYEQYF	TGCGCCAGCAGACTGCTGGGACAGGGCTTCTACGAGCAGTACTTC
TRBJ2-5	NA	NA	TRBV5-1	CASSLGTAQETQYF	TGCGCCAGCAGCTTGGGTACCGCTCAAGAGACCCAGTACTTC
TRBJ2-7	NA	once	TRBV5-1	CASSGGSGYEQYF	TGCGCCAGCAGCGGGGGCTCAGGGTACGAGCAGTACTTC
TRBJ2-1	NA	once	TRBV30	CAWSVLYEQFF	TGTGCCTGGAGTGTACTTTATGAGCAGTTCTTC
TRBJ2-4	NA	NA	TRBV6-5	CASSASGAKNIQYF	TGTGCCAGCAGTGCGTCCGGAGCCAAAAACATTCAGTACTTC
TRBJ2-1	NA	NA	TRBV29-1	CSVAESISSYNEQFF	TGCAGCGTTGCGGAGTCGATTAGCTCCTACAATGAGCAGTTCTTC
TRBJ2-7	NA	few	TRBV7-9	CASSTYYEQYF	TGTGCCAGCAGCACCTACTACGAGCAGTACTTC
TRBJ2-1	NA	NA	TRBV10-3	CASGGGDEQFF	TGTGCCTCAGGAGGGGGGGATGAGCAGTTCTTC
TRBJ2-1	NA	NA	TRBV7-9	CASSLGQPNEQFF	TGTGCCAGCAGCTTAGGACAGCCAAATGAGCAGTTCTTC
TRBJ1-1	TRBD1	few	TRBV6-1	CASKQGVGNTEAFF	TGTGCCAGCAAACAGGGGGTTGGGAACACTGAAGCTTTCTTT
TRBJ2-3	TRBD1	NA	TRBV27	CASSSRGQPTDTQYF	TGTGCCAGCAGTTCCCGGGGACAGCCCACAGATACGCAGTATTTT
TRBJ2-7	NA	few	TRBV4-1	CASRLQEGTTYEQYF	TGCGCCAGCAGGCTTCAGGAGGGTACTACCTACGAGCAGTACTTC
TRBJ1-1	NA	few	TRBV29-1	CSVVEFQDTEAFF	TGCAGCGTTGTTGAGTTCCAGGACACTGAAGCTTTCTTT
TRBJ2-1	NA	NA	TRBV2	CASSVTRGNEQFF	TGTGCCAGCAGTGTAACTAGGGGCAATGAGCAGTTCTTC
TRBJ1-1	NA	NA	TRBV5-1	CASSLDFEVPRAFF	TGCGCCAGCAGCTTGGATTTCGAGGTGCCGAGGGCTTTCTTT
TRBJ2-6	NA	NA	TRBV11-1	CASSISGANVLTF	TGTGCCAGCAGTATCTCTGGGGCCAACGTCCTGACTTTC
TRBJ2-7	NA	NA	TRBV29-1	CSDAVSSYEQYF	TGCAGCGATGCAGTGAGCTCCTACGAGCAGTACTTC
TRBJ2-1	NA	few	TRBV5-1	CASGYTSVHNEQFF	TGCGCCAGCGGATATACTAGTGTCCACAATGAGCAGTTCTTC
TRBJ2-1	NA	NA	TRBV11-2	CASPWAGEQFF	TGTGCCAGCCCGTGGGCCGGGGAGCAGTTCTTC
TRBJ2-3	NA	few	TRBV7-9	CASSGPLTDTQYF	TGTGCCAGCAGCGGACCCCTCACAGATACGCAGTATTTT
TRBJ2-7	TRBD2	NA	TRBV5-1	CASSKGLAGGEQYF	TGCGCCAGCAGCAAGGGACTAGCGGGAGGGGAGCAGTACTTC
TRBJ2-1	NA	NA	TRBV5-4	CASSLAAGNEQFF	TGTGCCAGCAGCTTGGCCGCGGGCAATGAGCAGTTCTTC
TRBJ2-5	TRBD2	NA	TRBV30	CAWSRTSGSRETQYF	TGTGCCTGGAGCAGGACTAGCGGGAGTAGAGAGACCCAGTACTTC
TRBJ1-2	NA	NA	TRBV27	CASSLLGHMDYGYTF	TGTGCCAGCAGTTTATTGGGGCACATGGACTATGGCTACACCTTC
TRBJ2-5	NA	NA	TRBV7-6	CASSPLTEETQYF	TGTGCCAGCAGCCCATTGACAGAAGAGACCCAGTACTTC
TRBJ2-1	TRBD2	NA	TRBV27	CASSRLAGTYEQFF	TGTGCCAGCAGCCGACTAGCGGGAACCTATGAGCAGTTCTTC
TRBJ1-2	TRBD1	few	TRBV29-1	CSVETTGSSYGYTF	TGCAGCGTTGAAACGACAGGGAGTTCCTATGGCTACACCTTC
TRBJ2-7	TRBD1	NA	TRBV29-1	CSVEGPRDRSYEQYF	TGCAGCGTTGAAGGGCCACGGGACAGGAGCTACGAGCAGTACTTC
TRBJ2-1	NA	few	TRBV5-1	CASSFGDRGAEQFF	TGCGCCAGCAGCTTCGGAGATAGGGGGGCTGAGCAGTTCTTC
TRBJ2-5	TRBD2	NA	TRBV29-1	CSVQPLAGGAETQYF	TGCAGCGTCCAACCTCTAGCGGGAGGAGCAGAGACCCAGTACTTC
TRBJ2-7	NA	NA	TRBV4-1	CASSPSYEQYF	TGCGCCAGCAGCCCCTCCTACGAGCAGTACTTC